Sequencing of this T cell receptor (beta chain) was carried out in a study of T cell repertoires in cytomegalovirus infection (dated by TCRdb to the late 2010s). Background for the entire study: Recently identified HLA-C-restricted CMV epitopes, whose presentation resists viral immunomodulation, were targeted by peptide stimulations together with well-studied HLA-B-restricted epitopes. Donor HLA type was relevant to the analysis, because carriage of CMV infection together with the matching HLA type was indicated by public TCR beta signatures.

The listed sequencing device is Illumina HiSeq 1500. TCRdb reprocessing: public reads trimmed at Q25 with fastp, clones called with MiXCR, in-frame beta chains kept. Rows are combined by CDR3 protein, so each entry shows the most common genes and DNA. In this sample the table shows hundreds of thousands of distinct CDR3 sequences, around a third of which occur a single time. Of the sample, around an eighth falls within the top ten clones. Overall study outcomes, separate from this receptor: Cumulative frequency of public TCR beta family members discriminated carriers of CMV infection plus the relevant HLA type in this cohort and an independent roughly 330-donor cohort. The ex vivo response was dominated by HLA-C-restricted CMV-specific TCR beta clonotypes, and the single most frequent clonotype in two of eight donors was supplied by these HLA-C-restricted clonotypes.

The CDR3 starts with the cysteine, ends with the valine, and has 17 residues. Kept here is only the CDR3 DNA, which spans 51 bases and is read in frame from base 1. V is reduced by 4 bases and J by 1 base, leaving a spacing of 20 bases between them. CDR1 WSHSY and CDR2 SAAADI are derived from the germline V gene. Per the publication, the treatment or condition label means: in vitro stimulation with specific CMV peptide epitopes to enrich CMV-specific T cells. In its sample, this clonotype was seen many times. Its antigen is not yet known. No base qualities exist here, and no much larger clone lies one base off it.

Sequences were derived from cultured CD8+ T cells from PBMCs, sampled from culture after CMV antigen stimulation. The sequence was obtained from a human donor in good health (CMV status not recorded). Some clones in this sample may be carry-over from other donors' samples. This chain joins TRBV10-2 to TRBJ2-7; matching of 6 bases hints at TRBD2 as the D gene. The CDR3 region reads CASSVSRGTAGSYEQYV. The nucleotide sequence reads as follows: TGCGCCAGCAGTGTTTCACGGGGGACCGCCGGTTCCTACGAGCAGTACGTC.